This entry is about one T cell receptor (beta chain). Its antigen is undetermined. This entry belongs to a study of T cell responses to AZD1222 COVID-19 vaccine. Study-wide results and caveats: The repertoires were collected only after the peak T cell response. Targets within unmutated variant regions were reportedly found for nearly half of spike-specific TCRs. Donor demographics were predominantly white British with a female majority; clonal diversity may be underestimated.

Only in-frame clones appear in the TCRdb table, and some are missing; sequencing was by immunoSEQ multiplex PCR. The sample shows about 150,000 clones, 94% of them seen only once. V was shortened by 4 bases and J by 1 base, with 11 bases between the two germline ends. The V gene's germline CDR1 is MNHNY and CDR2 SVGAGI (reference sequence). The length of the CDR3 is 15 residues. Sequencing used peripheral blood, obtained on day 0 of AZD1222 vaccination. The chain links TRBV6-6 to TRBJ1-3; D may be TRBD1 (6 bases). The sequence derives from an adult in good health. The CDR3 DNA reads TGTGCCAGCAGTTCTCAACAGGGATCTGGAAACACCATATATTTT. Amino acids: CASSSQQGSGNTIYF.